This T cell receptor (beta chain) was sequenced for a study of response to subunit inactivated influenza vaccine listed by TCRdb under 2018. Study-wide context: Deep quantitative profiling of the T cell receptor repertoire was used in the study to follow responses to a trivalent subunit inactivated influenza vaccine.

This clonotype was recorded a few times. Its antigen remains undetermined. No base-level quality is on record; no much larger clone is a single base apart. Overall results and qualifications from the work: The authors proposed that each seasonal influenza vaccination may bring in only a limited number of new T cells.

Counted from cysteine to phenylalanine, this CDR3 has 14 amino acids. Only the CDR3 DNA is retained, 42 bases long and in frame from the first base. As encoded in the germline V gene, CDR1 is LGHNA while CDR2 is YNFKEQ. The junction shows trimming of 1 base on V and 4 bases on J, plus 10 bases between the germline ends. The method behind the library was RT-PCR. TCRdb shows the sequencer as Illumina HiSeq 2500. TCRdb trimmed public reads at Q25 via fastp, called clones via MiXCR and kept in-frame beta chains. Rows matching on CDR3 protein sequence are summarized as one entry with the most common DNA and genes. The sample records fewer than 800,000 distinct CDR3 sequences, roughly 14% of which are singletons. The biggest ten clones account for under 14% of the sample.

Sequencing was performed on PBMCs from blood, taken roughly 12 days after vaccination. The V and J segments used are TRBV4-2 and TRBJ2-5; no D gene is confidently identified. The receptor's source is a man aged 50 to 59 who received an inactivated influenza vaccine. Donor details come from another sample of the same person, matched by shared clones. The CDR3 reads as follows: CASSQVVGPETQYF. The DNA sequence reads TGTGCCAGCAGCCAAGTCGTAGGTCCAGAGACCCAGTACTTC.